A single sample is the source of the 29 T cell receptor beta chains below, sequenced in a study of CD8 T cells in ankylosing spondylitis. Study conclusions and caveats: There was a TCR beta motif, made of several highly homologous variants, that appeared characteristic of ankylosing spondylitis blood.

A single record per CDR3 protein comes from TCRdb applying MiXCR to the 5' RACE reads. The sample lists 400,000 or so distinct CDR3 sequences; 20% to 30% were seen once. These receptors are not linked to any known antigen. Sequenced: blood, either unsorted or a sorted T cell fraction (not recorded which). The receptors shown here come from a male donor with ankylosing spondylitis.

This clonotype was counted ten times or more. J is TRBJ2-1 and V is TRBV5-4; D uncertain. Germline V CDR1 and CDR2: SGHNT, YYREEE (reference sequence). Trimming took 4 bases from V and 5 from J, leaving 16 bases between them. This CDR3 is built from 15 residues. CDR3 DNA: TGTGCCAGCAGCGCCGACGGGCAGGTGGACAATGAGCAGTTCTTC. This gives the protein CASSADGQVDNEQFF.

The chain combines TRBV5-1 with TRBJ1-1; weak D call: TRBD1 (6 bases). The V gene's germline CDR1 is SGHRS and CDR2 YFSETQ. This CDR3 is built from 14 residues. Trimming took off 4 bases at V and 1 base at J, with 11 bases between the two ends. As DNA, the CDR3 is TGCGCCAGCAGCCAGACAGGCCAGAACACTGAAGCTTTCTTT. Encoded protein: CASSQTGQNTEAFF.

This clonotype appeared once. The chain employs TRBV5-1 and TRBJ2-2; D is uncertain. CDR1 SGHRS and CDR2 YFSETQ come from the germline V gene. The CDR3 covers 13 residues. V gave up 0 bases and J gave up 7 bases, with 7 bases separating them. The CDR3 DNA is TGCGCCAGCAGCTTGGGAGGTGGCGGGGAGCTGTTTTTT. Its protein is CASSLGGGGELFF.

This clonotype has more than one count but fewer than ten. The CDR3 here is CASSVGQKLNEQFF. The DNA for the CDR3 is TGTGCCAGCAGCGTAGGTCAGAAATTAAATGAGCAGTTCTTC. The genes are TRBV9 and TRBJ2-1; D call uncertain. The CDR3 totals 14 residues. Germline CDR1 SGDLS, CDR2 YYNGEE. V was cut by 0 bases and J by 7 bases, with 11 bases left in between. Based on the CDR3 plus reference TRBV9 and TRBJ2-1, the full variable domain is DSGVTQTPKHLITATGQRVTLRCSPRSGDLSVYWYQQSLDQGLQFLIQYYNGEERAKGNILERFSAQQFPDLHSELNLSSLELGDSALYFCASSVGQKLNEQFFGPGTRLTVL.

This clonotype occurred many times. The chain joins TRBV15 to TRBJ1-2; D perhaps matches TRBD1 (5 bases). Germline loops: CDR1 LNHNV, CDR2 YYDKDF (reference sequence). There are 15 residues in the CDR3. Trimming left V 0 bases short and J 4 bases short, with 12 bases between. CDR3 protein: CATSRDYRSLYGYTF. The CDR3 DNA follows: TGTGCCACCAGCAGAGATTACAGGTCCCTCTATGGCTACACCTTC.

This clonotype showed up just a few times. This chain links TRBV6-1 with TRBJ2-2, with 7 bases lining up with TRBD2. Germline CDR1 is MNHNS and CDR2 is SASEGT. V dropped 2 bases and J dropped 5; count of bases not matched to a gene: 8. The CDR3 spans 16 residues. The CDR3 loop is CASSERGGGWTGELFF. The CDR3 nucleotides are TGTGCCAGCAGTGAAAGGGGCGGGGGATGGACCGGGGAGCTGTTTTTT.

The chain combines TRBV15 with TRBJ1-5; the D gene is possibly TRBD1 (5 bases). V was shortened by 2 bases and J by 11 bases, with 19 bases between the two germline ends. The germline V gene encodes CDR1 LNHNV and CDR2 YYDKDF (reference sequence). This CDR3 contains 15 residues. The CDR3 DNA reads TGTGCCACCAGCAGAAGTCGGGACGGGGCCGGGGCCCAGCATTTT. Protein sequence: CATSRSRDGAGAQHF. Filled out from reference TRBV15 and TRBJ1-5, the complete variable domain reads DAMVIQNPRYQVTQFGKPVTLSCSQTLNHNVMYWYQQKSSQAPKLLFHYYDKDFNNEADTPDNFQSRRPNTSFCFLDIRSPGLGDTAMYLCATSRSRDGAGAQHFGDGTRLSIL.

This clonotype was counted many times. The chain couples TRBV2 to TRBJ2-7; a possible D gene is TRBD1 (6 bases). The germline CDR1 and CDR2 sequences are SNHLY and FYNNEI. CDR3 size: 17 residues. V was shortened by 4 bases and J by 4 bases, with 23 bases between the two germline ends. This CDR3 reads CASSAPSGTPTTYEQYF. The CDR3 DNA reads as TGTGCCAGCAGTGCCCCCTCCGGGACACCCACAACTTACGAGCAGTACTTC.

The chain recombines TRBV24-1 with TRBJ2-2; 7 bases are a match to TRBD1. CDR3 size: 15 residues. Losses at the gene ends were 3 bases for V and 6 bases for J; bases not matched to a gene: 6. Germline V gene sequence: CDR1 KGHDR, CDR2 SFDVKD. The chain's CDR3 is CATSDPRQGAGELFF. CDR3 nucleotides: TGTGCCACCAGTGATCCCCGACAGGGAGCCGGGGAGCTGTTTTTT.

This clonotype was recorded a few times. The chain recombines TRBV4-2 with TRBJ1-2, with unresolved D. The V end was cut by 0 bases, the J end by 4 bases, with 12 bases between. CDR1 and CDR2 from the germline V gene are LGHNA and YNFKEQ. The CDR3 has 15 residues. CDR3 loop: CASSQDPGSLYGYTF. The CDR3, as DNA: TGTGCCAGCAGCCAAGATCCGGGCAGCCTCTATGGCTACACCTTC.

There are a few counts of this clonotype. The rearrangement uses TRBV7-9 and TRBJ2-3; D may correspond to TRBD1 or TRBD2 (6 bases each). Germline V gene sequence: CDR1 SEHNR, CDR2 FQNEAQ (reference sequence). Deletions cut 4 bases from V and 5 bases from J, with 16 bases between. This CDR3 comprises 15 residues. This CDR3 is CASSSSPQGGDTQYF. The CDR3 nucleotides are TGTGCCAGCAGCTCCTCTCCACAGGGAGGAGATACGCAGTATTTT.

This clonotype came up a few times. The chain has TRBV5-1 and TRBJ1-6; D is ambiguous. Looked up from germline, CDR1 is SGHRS and CDR2 is YFSETQ. V was cut by 4 bases and J by 8 bases, with 13 bases left in between. The CDR3 has 14 residues. CDR3 in DNA: TGCGCCAGCAGCCCCTCCTCCACTGATTCACCCCTCCACTTT. Translating it yields CASSPSSTDSPLHF.

This clonotype was seen only a few times. The gene calls are TRBV7-9 and TRBJ2-2, with 7 bases lining up with TRBD1. CDR1 and CDR2 from the germline V gene are SEHNR and FQNEAQ (reference sequence). The trim removed 5 bases at V and 13 bases at J, leaving 7 bases unmatched. CDR3 length equals 12 residues. CDR3 bases: TGTGCCAGCAGCAATCGGGACAGTGGGCTGTTTTTT. Its translation is CASSNRDSGLFF.

The chain recombines TRBV3-1 with TRBJ1-2; TRBD1 is a possible D gene (5 bases). This CDR3 is built from 13 residues. The ends were cut back, 2 bases at V and 5 bases at J, with 9 bases in the middle. Germline CDR1 LGHDT, CDR2 YNNKEL (reference sequence). The CDR3 loop is CASSQSGRYGYTF. CDR3 coding DNA: TGTGCCAGCAGCCAATCAGGGAGGTATGGCTACACCTTC.

The V gene is TRBV5-1, the J gene TRBJ2-3; D uncertain. CDR1 is SGHRS and CDR2 is YFSETQ in the germline V gene. V lost 0 bases, J lost 4 bases, and 9 bases lay in between. The CDR3 totals 14 residues. CDR3 residues: CASSLGYRSDTQYF. Here the CDR3 DNA reads TGCGCCAGCAGCTTGGGGTATAGGTCAGATACGCAGTATTTT. Full variable domain (rest looked up from reference TRBV5-1 and TRBJ2-3): KAGVTQTPRYLIKTRGQQVTLSCSPISGHRSVSWYQQTPGQGLQFLFEYFSETQRNKGNFPGRFSGRQFSNSRSEMNVSTLELGDSALYLCASSLGYRSDTQYFGPGTRLTVL.

The chain is built from TRBV12-3 or TRBV12-4 and TRBJ1-2; D is uncertain. This CDR3 spans 13 amino acids. The V end lost 1 base, the J end lost 9 bases, and 12 bases lay between the germline ends. CDR3 nucleotide sequence: TGTGCCAGCAGTTTAGGGCTTCAACGTAGCTACACCTTC. Protein: CASSLGLQRSYTF.

The rearrangement uses TRBV12-3 or TRBV12-4 and TRBJ2-3; D is ambiguous. This CDR3 is 16 amino acids long. Trimming removed 6 bases from V and 0 bases from J, with 16 bases in between. DNA of the CDR3: TGTGCCAGCAGATCTCAGGCGGACCCTAGCACAGATACGCAGTATTTT. Protein product: CASRSQADPSTDTQYF.

This clonotype was found once. The junction shows a germline mismatch at one end, possibly a read error. This chain links TRBV14 with TRBJ2-1; D gene unclear. Germline V lookup: CDR1 SGHDN, CDR2 FVKESK. CDR3 length equals 12 residues. The CDR3 region is CASSKDQVEQFF. The CDR3 DNA is TGTGCCAGCAGCAAAGATCAAGTTGAGCAGTTCTTC.

This clonotype was detected a few times. The J gene is TRBJ1-3, the V gene TRBV7-2, with TRBD1 matching 10 bases. V lost 4 bases to trimming and J lost 4 bases; unmatched junction nucleotides: 10. CDR3 length equals 17 residues. Germline V lookup: CDR1 SGHTA, CDR2 FQGNSA. The CDR3 nucleotides are TGTGCCAGCAGCTCCCGACAGGGGGCGCTTTCCGGAAACACCATATATTTT. It is translated as CASSSRQGALSGNTIYF. The full variable domain, with the rest looked up from reference TRBV7-2 and TRBJ1-3, is GAGVSQSPSNKVTEKGKDVELRCDPISGHTALYWYRQSLGQGLEFLIYFQGNSAPDKSGLPSDRFSAERTGGSVSTLTIQRTQQEDSAVYLCASSSRQGALSGNTIYFGEGSWLTVV.

This clonotype was observed a few times. This chain joins TRBV12-3 or TRBV12-4 and TRBJ2-7; D is possibly TRBD2 (5 bases). V was trimmed by 7 bases and J by 1 base, leaving 14 bases between them. The CDR3 has 14 residues. The CDR3 DNA follows: TGTGCCAGCACCGAAAGTCCGGGATCCTACGAGCAGTACTTC. It specifies CASTESPGSYEQYF.

The CDR3 coding sequence is TGCGCCAGCAGCTCGGGAGCAGGGGAGTATGGCTACACCTTC. Translating it yields CASSSGAGEYGYTF. The chain joins TRBV5-1 to TRBJ1-2; weak D call: TRBD1 (6 bases). The CDR3 length is 14 residues. Germline-derived CDR1 and CDR2 are SGHRS and YFSETQ. V dropped 3 bases and J dropped 5 bases, with 14 bases sitting between them.

The V and J genes are TRBV12-5 and TRBJ1-5; D is unclear. Trimming left V 0 bases short and J 0 bases short, with 12 bases between. This CDR3 spans 17 amino acids. The V gene's germline CDR1 is LGHNT and CDR2 FRNRAP. CDR3 nucleotide sequence: TGTGCTAGTGGTTTGGTAGGGCTGGGGAATAGCAATCAGCCCCAGCATTTT. This encodes CASGLVGLGNSNQPQHF.

A few counts support this clonotype. This rearrangement joins TRBV7-2 to TRBJ1-5, with D hard to call. Germline CDR1 SGHTA, CDR2 FQGNSA. Trimming shortened V by 2 bases and J by 3 bases, and 11 bases separated the two germline ends. The CDR3 consists of 15 residues. CDR3: CASSLIGSSNQPQHF. CDR3 coding DNA: TGTGCCAGCAGCTTAATCGGGAGTTCCAATCAGCCCCAGCATTTT. The whole variable domain, filled in from reference TRBV7-2 and TRBJ1-5, reads GAGVSQSPSNKVTEKGKDVELRCDPISGHTALYWYRQSLGQGLEFLIYFQGNSAPDKSGLPSDRFSAERTGGSVSTLTIQRTQQEDSAVYLCASSLIGSSNQPQHFGDGTRLSIL.

Written as DNA, the CDR3 is TGTGCCAGCAGTAGGCTCTATGGCTACACCTTC. Its translation is CASSRLYGYTF. The gene calls are TRBV28 and TRBJ1-2; D remains unclear. V shed 5 bases and J shed 4 bases, with 5 bases lying between them. Per the germline V gene, CDR1 is MDHEN and CDR2 is SYDVKM. The CDR3 extends over 11 amino acids.

Only one count was recorded for this clonotype. This chain links TRBV25-1 with TRBJ2-3; TRBD1 matches 9 bases. The CDR3 has 14 residues. With V trimmed by 6 bases and J by 4 bases, 5 bases remained unmatched. Per the germline V gene, CDR1 is MGHDK and CDR2 is SYGVNS. CDR3 DNA sequence: TGTGCCAGCAGGGGGACAGGGCCGGCAGATACGCAGTATTTT. It specifies CASRGTGPADTQYF.

On this clonotype itself: The junction and the germline gene differ at one end; a read error may be behind it. The chain links TRBV20-1 to TRBJ2-2, with 14 bases identical to TRBD2. The V gene's germline CDR1 is DFQATT and CDR2 SNEGSKA (reference sequence). There are 17 residues in the CDR3. This CDR3 is CCAAGTSGRIFTGELFF. DNA of the CDR3: TGCTGTGCTGCCGGGACTAGCGGGAGAATTTTTACCGGGGAGCTGTTTTTT.

CDR3 loop: CASSLAASGRAAQYF. In DNA, the CDR3 is TGTGCCAGCAGCTTAGCTGCTAGCGGGAGGGCCGCGCAGTATTTT. The chain recombines TRBV7-9 with TRBJ2-3; 12 bases match TRBD2. The germline V gene has CDR1 SEHNR and CDR2 FQNEAQ (reference sequence). Trimming removed 0 bases from V and 10 bases from J; junction bases left unmatched: 5. The CDR3 is 15 residues long.

This chain uses TRBV30 with TRBJ1-1; D is perhaps TRBD1 (5 bases). Germline V gene sequence: CDR1 GTSNPN, CDR2 SVGIG (reference sequence). Trimming cost V 8 bases and J 2 bases, with 15 bases left between them. CDR3 length: 13 amino acids. CDR3 protein: CARAGRENTEAFF. CDR3 DNA sequence: TGTGCCCGAGCGGGCAGGGAAAACACTGAAGCTTTCTTT.

This sequence joins TRBV6-1 and TRBJ2-2; 9 nucleotides line up with TRBD1. Germline lookup yields CDR1 MNHNS and CDR2 SASEGT. With 5 bases clipped from V and 3 bases from J, the junction kept 7 bases outside the gene matches. CDR3 size: 16 residues. The CDR3 is CASSKRDREYTGELFF. CDR3 bases: TGTGCCAGCAGTAAAAGGGACAGGGAGTACACCGGGGAGCTGTTTTTT.